The entry below gives a single TCR beta chain sequence along with its context. As handled by the study authors: By means of reference gene primer amplification, nucleated cell counts were estimated. Assay used: immunoSEQ multiplex PCR; TCRdb lists only in-frame clones, some missing. V, J and clone size are taken as reported in that table, and D and trimming were inferred from the DNA itself. The sample includes roughly 120,000 clones, just over 70% of them seen just once. The data are from a study of blood T cell repertoires in COVID-19. The overall study: From T cells, B-cell-depleted T cells, or PBMCs came the material, which was cDNA or gDNA.

Germline-derived CDR1 and CDR2 are SQVTM and ANQGSEA. This CDR3 has 15 residues. V lost 1 base and J 3 bases, leaving 16 bases between the germline ends. V is TRBV29-1 and J is TRBJ2-7; D is perhaps TRBD2 (5 bases). Sample: peripheral blood. The sequence derives from a human donor with acute or convalescent COVID-19. The donor label of this sample is uncertain. This chain's CDR3 is CSVEVGSLEGYEQYF. CDR3 DNA: TGCAGCGTTGAAGTTGGATCGCTAGAGGGCTACGAGCAGTACTTC.